This TCR beta chain is drawn from a study of blood T cell repertoires in COVID-19. Study details: Sources were T cells, B-cell-depleted T cells, or PBMCs; the material itself was cDNA or gDNA.

Per the original data handling: Amplified reference gene primers provided the basis for estimating nucleated cell counts. The assay was immunoSEQ multiplex PCR, and TCRdb's table has in-frame clones only and misses some. That table gives V, J and clone size, and the DNA gave D and trimming. The sample consists of around 300,000 clones, around 87% of them appearing once. This clone was recorded a few times. The receptor comes from a woman between 50 and 59 years old with active or convalescent COVID-19. Sequencing was done on a sample of peripheral blood.

CDR3 protein: CASSDRGRGDSPLHF. The CDR3, as DNA: TGTGCCAGCAGTGACAGGGGCCGGGGTGATTCACCCCTCCACTTT. This chain joins TRBV25-1 and TRBJ1-6, with a possible D match to TRBD1 (6 bases). V was cut by 3 bases and J by 8 bases, with 14 bases left in between. The germline gives CDR1 MGHDK, CDR2 SYGVNS. The CDR3 runs 15 residues.